The entry below describes one TCR beta chain. The data originate from a study of blood T cell repertoires in COVID-19. Study-wide background: Both acute and convalescent COVID-19 samples were obtained from the United States, Italy and Spain. The cDNA or gDNA used as material had been derived from T cells, B-cell-depleted T cells, or PBMCs.

Germline CDR1 MNHEY, CDR2 SVGEGT. The CDR3 spans 16 residues. J lost 0 bases, V lost 6 bases, and 9 bases had no gene match. In the authors' methods: Amplified reference gene primers provided the basis for estimating nucleated cell counts. Generated by immunoSEQ multiplex PCR, the TCRdb table keeps only in-frame clones and is missing some. The V and J calls and clone size come from that table; D and trimming were worked out from the DNA. The data show approximately 150,000 clones, over 75% seen once. The cohort comprised adults aged about 18 to 100 years residing in approximately 25 US areas. The sequencing sample was made of PBMCs or T cells enriched from blood (not recorded which). This receptor was identified in a human donor with acute COVID-19. The donor label of this sample is uncertain. The chain links TRBV6-2 or TRBV6-3 to TRBJ2-7, with 9 bases matching TRBD1. For the CDR3, the DNA is TGTGCCAGCAGCTCATTCACAGGGGGCAGCTCCTACGAGCAGTACTTC. Its translation: CASSSFTGGSSYEQYF.